The present T cell receptor beta chain was sequenced within a study of T cell changes during pregnancy in multiple sclerosis. CDR1 SQVTM and CDR2 ANQGSEA come from the germline V gene. This CDR3 region has 16 residues. V lost 4 bases, J lost 2 bases, and 20 bases lay in between. Libraries were prepared by immunoSEQ multiplex PCR; TCRdb keeps only in-frame clonotypes and omits some of them. The sample carries roughly 42,000 clones, around 93% recorded once. The V gene is TRBV29-1, the J gene TRBJ2-5; possible D gene TRBD1, 5 bases. Sequenced material: CD4+ T cells from peripheral blood mononuclear cells, taken after pregnancy. This receptor was taken from a female donor with multiple sclerosis, enrolled in a pregnancy study. CDR3 in amino acids: CSVGGPGRTPQETQYF. CDR3 in DNA: TGCAGCGTTGGGGGCCCAGGCAGGACCCCTCAAGAGACCCAGTACTTC.